Reported below is one TCR delta chain. By share, this clone ranks as medium-sized (0.01 to 0.1%). The antigen it recognizes is unknown. Per-base qualities were not stored, and no clone one base away is much larger. The library was generated by 5' RACE. TCRdb shows the sequencer as Illumina MiSeq. Clone calls in TCRdb were regenerated from the public reads with CATT, after which identical DNA sequences shared one row. Recorded for this sample are just over 900 delta-chain clones; 15% to 20% of them occurred a single time. The ten largest clones capture about 46% of the sample. The entry originates in a study of delta chain sequences of gamma delta T cells (dated by TCRdb to about 2017). Material: either unsorted cells or a sorted T cell fraction (not recorded which). This receptor was taken from a human donor in good health.

Read as DNA, the sequence is TGTGCCTGTGACCACGTACTGGGGGATACGCTCACCGATAAACTCATCTTT. It translates as CACDHVLGDTLTDKLIF. The chain is encoded by TRDV2 joined to TRDJ1, and 13 junctional nucleotides match TRDD3. CDR1 GEAIGNYY and CDR2 EKD are derived from the germline V gene. Measured from the cysteine to the phenylalanine, the CDR3 is 17 residues long. Just the 51-base CDR3 DNA is kept, in frame starting at base 1. Germline trimming amounts to 3 bases on V and 1 base on J, with 7 as the count of junction bases outside the gene matches.